These 5 T cell receptor beta chains were sequenced from one sample in a study of T cells in localized non-small cell lung cancer. Produced via immunoSEQ multiplex PCR; TCRdb's table is partial and in-frame only. The profile shows 1,200 to 1,500 clones, over 20% of them singletons. The sample in question was lung tumor tissue, obtained before any cancer treatment. The source is a male donor older than 55 with stage III squamous cell lung carcinoma.

This sequence joins TRBV19 and TRBJ2-3, with D possibly called TRBD1 or TRBD2 (7 bases each). The V gene's germline CDR1 is LNHDA and CDR2 SQIVND (reference sequence). The CDR3 contains 17 residues. V was trimmed by 7 bases and J by 3 bases, leaving 23 bases between them. CDR3 loop: CASNTGVRRAGTDTQYF. The CDR3 nucleotides are TGTGCCAGTAACACAGGGGTAAGGAGAGCGGGGACAGATACGCAGTATTTT.

By its share, this clone is medium-sized. The chain uses TRBV6-8 and TRBJ1-2; 7 positions agree with TRBD1. V was clipped by 10 bases and J by 2 bases; unmatched bases: 4. The CDR3 covers 12 residues. The V gene's germline CDR1 is MNHGY and CDR2 SAAAGT. The CDR3 region is CAIPRGNYGYTF. The CDR3 region has the DNA TGTGCCATCCCCAGGGGGAACTATGGCTACACCTTC.

The J gene is TRBJ1-1, the V gene TRBV6-8, with 7 bases matching TRBD1. Germline loops: CDR1 MNHGY, CDR2 SAAAGT. V was clipped by 4 bases and J by 1 base; unmatched bases: 9. There are 16 residues in the CDR3. The CDR3 sequence is CASSSGQATENTEAFF. The CDR3 nucleotides read TGTGCCAGCAGTTCCGGACAGGCGACAGAGAACACTGAAGCTTTCTTT.

The genes are TRBV5-1 and TRBJ1-4; TRBD1 aligns across 7 bases. The CDR3 length is 15 residues. After removal of 3 bases from V and 8 bases from J, the junction contained 10 bases not matched to a gene. CDR1 is SGHRS, CDR2 YFSETQ, per germline. The CDR3 is CASSYSGGLGEKLFF. The CDR3 coding sequence is TGCGCCAGCAGCTATTCAGGGGGACTAGGGGAAAAACTGTTTTTT.

By proportion, this clone is large. This chain links TRBV15 with TRBJ1-5; 11 bases map to TRBD1. V was clipped by 0 bases and J by 4 bases; unmatched bases: 5. The length of the CDR3 is 17 residues. Germline CDR1 is LNHNV and CDR2 is YYDKDF (reference sequence). Here the CDR3 reads CATSRDRGTGGNQPQHF. CDR3 in DNA: TGTGCCACCAGCAGAGATAGGGGGACAGGGGGAAATCAGCCCCAGCATTTT.